These 32 T cell receptor beta chains were all obtained from the same sample, sequenced in a study of CD8 T cells in Susac syndrome. With random hexamers, about 0.5 to 1 ug RNA was reverse transcribed. TCRdb re-analysed the immunoSEQ multiplex PCR reads in MiXCR, keeping a single row per CDR3 protein. This table has roughly 130,000 distinct CDR3 sequences, around 95% appearing once. The source material was CD4+ T cells from PBMCs. The origin of the receptors is a human donor with multiple sclerosis.

The CDR3 region is CASRPTRLADEQFF. As DNA, the CDR3 is TGCGCCAGCAGACCTACAAGACTAGCGGACGAGCAGTTCTTC. J is TRBJ2-1 and V is TRBV4-1, with 9 nucleotides matching TRBD2. Unmatched junction bases numbered 10, after V lost 6 bases and J lost 10 bases. CDR1 and CDR2 from the germline V gene are MGHRA and YSYEKL. This CDR3 contains 14 residues.

The chain combines TRBV2 with TRBJ1-2, with TRBD1 matching 10 bases. The ends lost 6 bases at V and 2 bases at J; junction bases unmatched: 9. Germline CDR1 reads SNHLY; CDR2 reads FYNNEI. This CDR3 region has 16 residues. CDR3 in amino acids: CASRADRGLLNYGYTF. For the CDR3, the DNA is TGTGCCAGCAGGGCGGACAGGGGGTTGCTCAACTATGGCTACACCTTC.

This chain connects TRBV3-1 to TRBJ2-1, with a possible D match to TRBD1 (5 bases). The ends were cut back, 3 bases at V and 8 bases at J, with 17 bases in the middle. The CDR3 sequence is 15 residues long. Germline-derived CDR1 and CDR2 are LGHDT and YNNKEL (reference sequence). This chain's CDR3 is CASSHGQDSFDEQFF. CDR3 DNA sequence: TGTGCCAGCAGCCACGGACAAGACAGCTTCGATGAGCAGTTCTTC.

The V call is TRBV27, the J call TRBJ2-3; D gene ambiguous. In germline, CDR1 is MNHEY, CDR2 SMNVEV (reference sequence). This CDR3 is 15 amino acids long. Trimming removed 4 bases from V and 1 base from J, with 12 bases in between. CDR3 region: CASSSRTPGTDTQYF. The CDR3 DNA reads as TGTGCCAGCAGTTCCCGTACCCCAGGCACAGATACGCAGTATTTT.

The genes are TRBV24-1 and TRBJ2-1; 8 bases match TRBD1. V lost 4 bases, J lost 2 bases, and 6 bases stayed unmatched. Germline assignment: CDR1 KGHDR and CDR2 SFDVKD. CDR3 length: 16 residues. DNA for the CDR3: TGTGCCACCAGTGACCGGGGACAGGTACCCTACAATGAGCAGTTCTTC. This codes for CATSDRGQVPYNEQFF.

This chain links TRBV13 with TRBJ1-5; 7 bases match TRBD1. The V and J ends lost 4 bases and 6 bases, in that order; junction bases with no gene match: 3. The germline V gene encodes CDR1 PRHDT and CDR2 FYEKMQ (reference sequence). The CDR3 sequence is 13 residues long. The CDR3 is CASSYRTGQPQHF. The DNA of the CDR3 is TGTGCCAGCAGCTACCGGACAGGTCAGCCCCAGCATTTT.

This rearrangement joins TRBV7-9 to TRBJ2-1, with D maybe TRBD1 (5 bases). Looked up from germline, CDR1 is SEHNR and CDR2 is FQNEAQ (reference sequence). The V gene lost 5 bases and the J gene lost 4 bases, with 15 bases spanning the gap. The length of the CDR3 is 15 residues. CDR3 DNA: TGTGCCAGCAGCCCAGGACAAGCCCCATACAATGAGCAGTTCTTC. Translating it yields CASSPGQAPYNEQFF. Based on the CDR3 plus reference TRBV7-9 and TRBJ2-1, the full variable domain is DTGVSQNPRHKITKRGQNVTFRCDPISEHNRLYWYRQTLGQGPEFLTYFQNEAQLEKSRLLSDRFSAERPKGSFSTLEIQRTEQGDSAMYLCASSPGQAPYNEQFFGPGTRLTVL.

This chain uses TRBV20-1 with TRBJ2-1; a possible D gene is TRBD2 (5 bases). The CDR3 contains 16 residues. V shed 0 bases and J shed 1 base, with 13 bases lying between them. Germline values: CDR1 DFQATT, CDR2 SNEGSKA (reference sequence). CDR3 nucleotide sequence: TGCAGTGCTAGAGATTGGGCTAGCTCGTCCTACAATGAGCAGTTCTTC. Amino acid sequence: CSARDWASSSYNEQFF.

This rearrangement joins TRBV30 to TRBJ1-2; possible D gene TRBD1, 6 bases. Germline loops: CDR1 GTSNPN, CDR2 SVGIG (reference sequence). V was pared by 3 bases and J by 8 bases, with 16 bases between. CDR3 length: 13 amino acids. The CDR3 is CAWSAYQGRGYTF. CDR3 sequence (DNA): TGTGCCTGGAGCGCTTATCAGGGGCGCGGCTACACCTTC.

V gene TRBV29-1 combines with J gene TRBJ2-1; D not certain. Germline values: CDR1 SQVTM, CDR2 ANQGSEA. Trimming left V 0 bases short and J 9 bases short, with 9 bases between. This CDR3 contains 12 residues. The CDR3 reads CSVEEGYVEQFF. CDR3 coding DNA: TGCAGCGTTGAAGAAGGGTACGTTGAGCAGTTCTTC.

The V call is TRBV14, the J call TRBJ1-1; 8 nucleotides line up with TRBD1. With 6 bases clipped from V and 1 base from J, the junction kept 7 bases outside the gene matches. Germline V gene lookup returns CDR1 SGHDN and CDR2 FVKESK. There are 15 residues in the CDR3. The chain's CDR3 is CASRKAGQGNTEAFF. The DNA of the CDR3 is TGTGCCAGCAGAAAAGCCGGACAGGGGAACACTGAAGCTTTCTTT.

This rearrangement joins TRBV27 to TRBJ2-3; possibly TRBD2 for D (6 bases). The germline CDR1 and CDR2 sequences are MNHEY and SMNVEV (reference sequence). The CDR3 is 15 residues long. V gave up 3 bases and J gave up 0 bases, with 10 bases separating them. CDR3: CASSFLATSTDTQYF. CDR3 nucleotide sequence: TGTGCCAGCAGTTTCCTAGCGACCAGCACAGATACGCAGTATTTT.

The chain has TRBV11-2 and TRBJ2-5; either TRBD1 or TRBD2 may supply D (5 bases each). The CDR3 is 13 amino acids. V lost 3 bases to trimming and J lost 7 bases, with 12 bases between them. CDR1 and CDR2 from the germline V gene are SGHAT and FQNNGV. Here the CDR3 reads CASSFRETGTQYF. The CDR3 DNA reads TGTGCCAGCAGCTTCAGGGAGACGGGGACCCAGTACTTC.

The chain uses TRBV20-1 and TRBJ2-1; 7 nucleotides agree with TRBD1. This CDR3 is 17 amino acids long. CDR1 is DFQATT, CDR2 SNEGSKA, per germline (reference sequence). The V gene end was trimmed by 3 bases and the J gene end by 2 bases; junction bases not matched to a gene: 13. The CDR3, as DNA: TGCAGTGCTAGTGACCCAAGAAAGGGGGCCACCTACAATGAGCAGTTCTTC. Translating it yields CSASDPRKGATYNEQFF.

The chain uses TRBV3-1 and TRBJ2-3, with 9 bases fitting TRBD2. Losses at the gene ends were 5 bases for V and 2 bases for J; bases not matched to a gene: 8. Germline V CDR1 and CDR2: LGHDT, YNNKEL (reference sequence). The CDR3 totals 16 residues. For the CDR3, the DNA is TGTGCCAGCAGCAAAGGAGCGGGGGGACCCACAGATACGCAGTATTTT. It is translated as CASSKGAGGPTDTQYF.

The V and J genes are TRBV7-2 and TRBJ2-3; no firm D call. The length of the CDR3 is 14 residues. V lost 4 bases and J 4 bases, leaving 12 bases between the germline ends. The germline V gene has CDR1 SGHTA and CDR2 FQGNSA. The CDR3: CASSSYIGADTQYF. CDR3 nucleotide sequence: TGTGCCAGCAGCTCTTATATCGGCGCAGATACGCAGTATTTT.

This clonotype appeared a few times. The genes are TRBV29-1 and TRBJ2-3, with 7 bases lining up with TRBD2. With V trimmed by 6 bases and J by 3 bases, 0 bases remained unmatched. Germline values: CDR1 SQVTM, CDR2 ANQGSEA. The CDR3 is 11 residues long. DNA of the CDR3: TGCAGCGTGGGGGGGACAGATACGCAGTATTTT. Residues: CSVGGTDTQYF.

This chain joins TRBV6-1 and TRBJ2-2, with TRBD2 as a possible D gene (6 bases). Trimming left V 4 bases short and J 4 bases short, with 7 bases between. The CDR3 runs to 13 residues. The germline V gene has CDR1 MNHNS and CDR2 SASEGT. In nucleotides, the CDR3 is TGTGCCAGCAGTGGGACTACCACCGGGGAGCTGTTTTTT. It yields the protein CASSGTTTGELFF.

The chain couples TRBV20-1 to TRBJ1-5; a weak D match, TRBD1 (5 bases). The CDR3 is 12 residues long. Germline CDR1 DFQATT, CDR2 SNEGSKA (reference sequence). Trimming removed 3 bases at V and 7 bases at J, with 10 bases between. The CDR3 is CSASGRDQPQHF. The CDR3 DNA is TGCAGTGCTAGCGGCAGGGACCAGCCCCAGCATTTT.

The V and J genes are TRBV20-1 and TRBJ2-5; D is undetermined. The CDR3 is 12 amino acids. V shed 1 base and J shed 9 bases, with 12 bases lying between them. Germline lookup yields CDR1 DFQATT and CDR2 SNEGSKA (reference sequence). CDR3 nucleotide sequence: TGCAGTGCTAGAGTGGTTAGTAGGGCCCAGTACTTC. Its translation: CSARVVSRAQYF.

This clonotype was seen more than once but under ten times. J is TRBJ2-5 and V is TRBV12-3 or TRBV12-4; 10 positions match TRBD1. V trimming: 6 bases; J trimming: 4 bases; junction bases outside the gene matches: 2. The CDR3 totals 13 residues. CDR3 nucleotides: TGTGCCAGCAGGACAGGGGGCATAGAGACCCAGTACTTC. Amino acid sequence: CASRTGGIETQYF.

This rearrangement joins TRBV7-9 to TRBJ1-1; D is unresolved. V gave up 5 bases and J gave up 4 bases, with 14 bases separating them. CDR1 SEHNR and CDR2 FQNEAQ come from the germline V gene (reference sequence). This CDR3 is built from 14 residues. CDR3 sequence (DNA): TGTGCCAGCAGCCCAGAACCAGACTTCACTGAAGCTTTCTTT. Protein product: CASSPEPDFTEAFF. Together with reference TRBV7-9 and TRBJ1-1, the CDR3 gives the full variable domain: DTGVSQNPRHKITKRGQNVTFRCDPISEHNRLYWYRQTLGQGPEFLTYFQNEAQLEKSRLLSDRFSAERPKGSFSTLEIQRTEQGDSAMYLCASSPEPDFTEAFFGQGTRLTVV.

The V gene is TRBV27, the J gene TRBJ1-1; 7 nucleotides line up with TRBD1. The CDR3 totals 15 residues. Germline values: CDR1 MNHEY, CDR2 SMNVEV (reference sequence). V lost 5 bases, J lost 1 base, and 7 bases stayed unmatched. The DNA for the CDR3 is TGTGCCAGCAGTAAACAGGGGCTCTGGAACACTGAAGCTTTCTTT. Translation: CASSKQGLWNTEAFF.

The J gene is TRBJ1-1, the V gene TRBV5-1; 12 bases agree with TRBD1. CDR1 is SGHRS and CDR2 is YFSETQ in the germline V gene. Losses at the gene ends were 4 bases for V and 8 bases for J; bases not matched to a gene: 12. CDR3 size: 16 residues. The CDR3: CASSPSSSGTGGEAFF. CDR3 nucleotides: TGCGCCAGCAGCCCCTCGTCCTCCGGGACAGGGGGCGAAGCTTTCTTT.

This chain links TRBV12-3 or TRBV12-4 with TRBJ1-2, with 12 positions matching TRBD1. The junction had 16 bases not matched to a gene; V was cut back by 6 bases and J by 8 bases. This CDR3 has 17 amino acids. The CDR3 reads CASSSGDRGRLLQGYTF. As DNA, the CDR3 is TGTGCCAGCAGCTCAGGGGACAGGGGGCGCCTTCTACAAGGCTACACCTTC.

The CDR3 reads CASSWGTGATTDTQYF. As DNA, the CDR3 is TGTGCCAGCAGCTGGGGGACAGGGGCTACCACAGATACGCAGTATTTT. This chain links TRBV7-3 with TRBJ2-3, with 10 bases fitting TRBD1. The CDR3 runs to 16 residues. Looked up from germline, CDR1 is SGHTA and CDR2 is FQGTGA. Trimming at V came to 4 bases and at J to 2 bases, leaving 6 bases not matched to a gene.

V is TRBV6-2 or TRBV6-3 and J is TRBJ1-2, with D hard to call. V shed 6 bases and J shed 10 bases, with 18 bases lying between them. Looked up from germline, CDR1 is MNHEY and CDR2 is SVGEGT. This CDR3 is 13 amino acids long. In nucleotides, the CDR3 is TGTGCCAGCAGCCCGGGAACCAGAGGGTACTACACCTTC. Amino acids: CASSPGTRGYYTF.

The J gene is TRBJ2-1, the V gene TRBV24-1; weak D call: TRBD1 (6 bases). The germline gives CDR1 KGHDR, CDR2 SFDVKD. CDR3 size: 17 residues. Trimming pared 4 bases from V and 3 bases from J, leaving 18 bases between. The CDR3 is CATSDPSTPGDYNEQFF. Written as DNA, the CDR3 is TGTGCCACCAGTGACCCGTCGACCCCAGGGGACTACAATGAGCAGTTCTTC.

The CDR3 spells CSGDPGLAGANEQFF. In DNA form, the CDR3 reads TGCAGCGGGGACCCTGGACTAGCGGGAGCCAATGAGCAGTTCTTC. The chain joins TRBV29-1 to TRBJ2-1, with 13 bases matching TRBD2. V lost 7 bases, J lost 6 bases, and 9 bases stayed unmatched. CDR1 SQVTM and CDR2 ANQGSEA come from the germline V gene. The CDR3 consists of 15 residues.

The chain couples TRBV28 to TRBJ2-1, with 9 bases that match TRBD2. The CDR3 sequence is 16 residues long. The V and J ends lost 2 bases and 9 bases, in that order; junction bases with no gene match: 11. In germline, CDR1 is MDHEN, CDR2 SYDVKM. The CDR3 loop reads CASSLLPGLASTEQFF. CDR3 DNA: TGTGCCAGCAGTTTACTCCCGGGACTAGCCTCCACTGAGCAGTTCTTC.

This clonotype was seen just once. This chain joins TRBV6-6 and TRBJ2-7; the match to TRBD2 covers 8 bases. CDR3 length: 15 residues. V lost 2 bases to trimming and J lost 3 bases; unmatched junction nucleotides: 6. CDR1 MNHNY and CDR2 SVGAGI come from the germline V gene (reference sequence). The CDR3, as DNA: TGTGCCAGCAGTTACCTTACGGGGGGGGGCTACGAGCAGTACTTC. Its protein is CASSYLTGGGYEQYF.

The chain carries TRBV20-1 and TRBJ2-7; 12 bases are shared with TRBD1. Germline CDR1 and CDR2: DFQATT and SNEGSKA (reference sequence). The CDR3 has 15 amino acids. V lost 3 bases, J lost 3 bases, and 6 bases stayed unmatched. The CDR3 nucleotides are TGCAGTGCTAGTGACCGGGACAGGGGGCTCTACGAGCAGTACTTC. Protein sequence: CSASDRDRGLYEQYF.